Listed below are T cell receptor beta chains from one sample, sequenced in a study of OX40 agonist ivuxolimab in advanced cancers. Measured with immunoSEQ multiplex PCR; TCRdb has only the in-frame clones, and not every one. Of more than 45,000 clones detected, around 90% appear once; the ten largest clones hold less than 7.5%. Sequenced material: CD4+ or CD8+ T cells sorted from blood, taken in a trial of the OX40 agonist ivuxolimab. The receptor source for this set is an adult with an advanced solid tumor such as melanoma, head and neck, liver or kidney cancer. CDR3s include the opening cysteine and the closing phenylalanine or tryptophan. Fields, in order: J gene, CDR3 length, clone size, D gene, V gene, CDR3 DNA, CDR3 protein. D genes are given only for firm matches. Expanded clones are given a class, and other clones once, few, many or no size at all.

j_gene: TRBJ2-7; len: 14; abundance: NA; d_gene: NA; v_gene: TRBV30; CDR3nt: TGTGCCTGGAACCCGGGCTCAAGGCCCAACGAGCAGTACTTC; CDR3aa: CAWNPGSRPNEQYF
j_gene: TRBJ2-3; len: 15; abundance: NA; d_gene: TRBD1; v_gene: TRBV13; CDR3nt: TGTGCCAGCAGTCCCGATAGGGGGCGAGCAGATACGCAGTATTTT; CDR3aa: CASSPDRGRADTQYF
j_gene: TRBJ1-1; len: 14; abundance: NA; d_gene: NA; v_gene: TRBV13; CDR3nt: TGTGCCAGCAGCAGCATCCAGATGAACACTGAAGCTTTCTTT; CDR3aa: CASSSIQMNTEAFF
j_gene: TRBJ1-1; len: 14; abundance: NA; d_gene: NA; v_gene: TRBV6-5; CDR3nt: TGTGCCAGCACCCAATCCCTCAGAGACACTGAAGCTTTCTTT; CDR3aa: CASTQSLRDTEAFF
j_gene: TRBJ2-7; len: 16; abundance: NA; d_gene: TRBD1; v_gene: TRBV7-8; CDR3nt: TGTGCCAGCAGCTTAGAACATAGTGACAGGGGGCTTGAGCAGTACTTC; CDR3aa: CASSLEHSDRGLEQYF
j_gene: TRBJ1-2; len: 15; abundance: NA; d_gene: NA; v_gene: TRBV6-5; CDR3nt: TGTGCCAGCAGTTACGATCTCGGTCTGGGGGATGGCTACACCTTC; CDR3aa: CASSYDLGLGDGYTF
j_gene: TRBJ1-5; len: 12; abundance: NA; d_gene: NA; v_gene: TRBV9; CDR3nt: TGTGCCAGCAGCTCTCTTACAGGGACCCAGCATTTT; CDR3aa: CASSSLTGTQHF
j_gene: TRBJ2-1; len: 15; abundance: NA; d_gene: NA; v_gene: TRBV27; CDR3nt: TGTGCCAGCAGCTACGACGGGGGCGATTTCAATGAGCAGTTCTTC; CDR3aa: CASSYDGGDFNEQFF
j_gene: TRBJ1-6; len: 16; abundance: once; d_gene: NA; v_gene: TRBV28; CDR3nt: TGTGCCAGCAGTCTGCTCCAGGCCCGCTATAATTCACCCCTCCACTTT; CDR3aa: CASSLLQARYNSPLHF
j_gene: TRBJ1-2; len: 17; abundance: NA; d_gene: TRBD1; v_gene: TRBV7-9; CDR3nt: TGTGCCAGCAGATATTCAGGCGGGACAGGGGGCGACTATGGCTACACCTTC; CDR3aa: CASRYSGGTGGDYGYTF
j_gene: TRBJ2-7; len: 16; abundance: NA; d_gene: NA; v_gene: TRBV11-2; CDR3nt: TGTGCCAGCAGCTTAGCGTACCTTGCAGGGGGGTACGAGCAGTACTTC; CDR3aa: CASSLAYLAGGYEQYF
j_gene: TRBJ2-1; len: 16; abundance: NA; d_gene: TRBD2; v_gene: TRBV9; CDR3nt: TGTGCCAGCAGCGAGGTAGCGGGGGGGCACTACAATGAGCAGTTCTTC; CDR3aa: CASSEVAGGHYNEQFF
j_gene: TRBJ1-1; len: 11; abundance: NA; d_gene: NA; v_gene: TRBV6-1; CDR3nt: TGTGCCAGCACTCAGAACACTGAAGCTTTCTTT; CDR3aa: CASTQNTEAFF
j_gene: TRBJ2-1; len: 14; abundance: NA; d_gene: NA; v_gene: TRBV2; CDR3nt: TGTGCCAGCAGTGGCGCTAGTAAGTTCTATGAGCAGTTCTTC; CDR3aa: CASSGASKFYEQFF
j_gene: TRBJ2-5; len: 15; abundance: NA; d_gene: NA; v_gene: TRBV12-5; CDR3nt: TGTGCTAGTGCCTACGAGAGAGGGGCTGAGGAGACCCAGTACTTC; CDR3aa: CASAYERGAEETQYF
j_gene: TRBJ2-3; len: 16; abundance: NA; d_gene: TRBD1; v_gene: TRBV28; CDR3nt: TGTGCCAGCAGTTTATTAGGACAGGGATCGAGGGATACGCAGTATTTT; CDR3aa: CASSLLGQGSRDTQYF
j_gene: TRBJ1-6; len: 15; abundance: NA; d_gene: TRBD1; v_gene: TRBV5-3; CDR3nt: TGTGCCAGAAGGGAGGACAGGGTCTATAATTCACCCCTCCACTTT; CDR3aa: CARREDRVYNSPLHF
j_gene: TRBJ2-5; len: 15; abundance: once; d_gene: TRBD1; v_gene: TRBV5-4; CDR3nt: TGTGCCAGCAGCTTCACGGGACAGGGTCCAGGAGACCAGTACTTC; CDR3aa: CASSFTGQGPGDQYF
j_gene: TRBJ1-6; len: 15; abundance: NA; d_gene: NA; v_gene: TRBV7-2; CDR3nt: TGTGCCAGCAGCCTATCATCTGGAGGTAATTCACCCCTCCACTTT; CDR3aa: CASSLSSGGNSPLHF
j_gene: TRBJ2-7; len: 15; abundance: NA; d_gene: NA; v_gene: TRBV9; CDR3nt: TGTGCCAGCAGCGTAGGGGCTAGCGTTTCCTACGAGCAGTACTTC; CDR3aa: CASSVGASVSYEQYF
j_gene: TRBJ2-2; len: 12; abundance: once; d_gene: NA; v_gene: TRBV6-5; CDR3nt: TGTGCCAGCAGTACCAGCACCGGGGAGCTGTTTTTT; CDR3aa: CASSTSTGELFF
j_gene: TRBJ1-6; len: 13; abundance: NA; d_gene: NA; v_gene: TRBV28; CDR3nt: TGTGCCAGCAGTTCCGTCATGAATTCACCCCTCCACTTT; CDR3aa: CASSSVMNSPLHF
j_gene: TRBJ1-2; len: 16; abundance: NA; d_gene: NA; v_gene: TRBV10-3; CDR3nt: TGTGCCATCAGTGAGTCTCGGGTTGATCCTAACTATGGCTACACCTTC; CDR3aa: CAISESRVDPNYGYTF
j_gene: TRBJ2-2; len: 18; abundance: few; d_gene: NA; v_gene: TRBV5-6; CDR3nt: TGTGCCAGCAGCGGGGGGCAAGCCTTCCTCGCGAACACCGGGGAGCTGTTTTTT; CDR3aa: CASSGGQAFLANTGELFF
j_gene: TRBJ1-1; len: 13; abundance: NA; d_gene: NA; v_gene: TRBV2; CDR3nt: TGTGCCAGCGGGGGTTGGATGAACACTGAAGCTTTCTTT; CDR3aa: CASGGWMNTEAFF
j_gene: TRBJ2-2; len: 16; abundance: NA; d_gene: TRBD2; v_gene: TRBV27; CDR3nt: TGTGCCAGCAGTATGCCGCGGGGGGGTTACACCGGGGAGCTGTTTTTT; CDR3aa: CASSMPRGGYTGELFF
j_gene: TRBJ1-1; len: 14; abundance: once; d_gene: NA; v_gene: TRBV2; CDR3nt: TGTGCCAGCAGTGAAAGGGCCAGTAACACTGAAGCTTTCTTT; CDR3aa: CASSERASNTEAFF
j_gene: TRBJ1-1; len: 14; abundance: NA; d_gene: NA; v_gene: TRBV6-6; CDR3nt: TGTGCCAGCAGTCCCACTGAAATGAACACTGAAGCTTTCTTT; CDR3aa: CASSPTEMNTEAFF
j_gene: TRBJ1-6; len: 16; abundance: few; d_gene: TRBD1; v_gene: TRBV27; CDR3nt: TGTGCCAGCAGTTCCACGACAGGGGGCTTTTCGTCACCCCTCCACTTT; CDR3aa: CASSSTTGGFSSPLHF
j_gene: TRBJ1-5; len: 14; abundance: NA; d_gene: NA; v_gene: TRBV15; CDR3nt: TGTGCCACCAGCAGGGACGGTAGCAATCAGCCCCAGCATTTT; CDR3aa: CATSRDGSNQPQHF
j_gene: TRBJ1-5; len: 19; abundance: NA; d_gene: TRBD1; v_gene: TRBV19; CDR3nt: TGTGCCAGTAGTCTGACCGATGGCCGGACAGGGGTGAGCAATCAGCCCCAGCATTTT; CDR3aa: CASSLTDGRTGVSNQPQHF
j_gene: TRBJ2-5; len: 15; abundance: NA; d_gene: TRBD1; v_gene: TRBV5-5; CDR3nt: TGTGCCAGCAGCCCGGGGACAGTCACTCAAGAGACCCAGTACTTC; CDR3aa: CASSPGTVTQETQYF
j_gene: TRBJ2-5; len: 15; abundance: NA; d_gene: TRBD1; v_gene: TRBV29-1; CDR3nt: TGCAGCGTTGAGGCGGACAGGTTAATTCAAGAGACCCAGTACTTC; CDR3aa: CSVEADRLIQETQYF
j_gene: TRBJ1-2; len: 15; abundance: NA; d_gene: TRBD1; v_gene: TRBV12-5; CDR3nt: TGTGCTAGTGGTGCCACAGGGGGTCGGCCCTATGGCTACACCTTC; CDR3aa: CASGATGGRPYGYTF
j_gene: TRBJ2-1; len: 17; abundance: NA; d_gene: TRBD1; v_gene: TRBV7-8; CDR3nt: TGTGCCAGCAGCTTAACAGGGGAAGAAAAAATGGTCGATGAGCAGTTCTTC; CDR3aa: CASSLTGEEKMVDEQFF
j_gene: TRBJ2-3; len: 13; abundance: NA; d_gene: NA; v_gene: TRBV2; CDR3nt: TGTGCCAGCAATGGTGTGGGCACAGATACGCAGTATTTT; CDR3aa: CASNGVGTDTQYF
j_gene: TRBJ1-6; len: 12; abundance: NA; d_gene: NA; v_gene: TRBV7-9; CDR3nt: TGTGCCAGCAGCCCAACGAATTCACCCCTCCACTTT; CDR3aa: CASSPTNSPLHF
j_gene: TRBJ2-1; len: 14; abundance: NA; d_gene: TRBD2; v_gene: TRBV5-1; CDR3nt: TGCGCCAGCAGCCCGCGGGGGGGCCTGAATGAGCAGTTCTTC; CDR3aa: CASSPRGGLNEQFF
j_gene: TRBJ1-1; len: 15; abundance: few; d_gene: NA; v_gene: TRBV5-1; CDR3nt: TGCGCCAGCAGCCCTAAAGAACAGGGCCACTCTGAAGCTTTCTTT; CDR3aa: CASSPKEQGHSEAFF
j_gene: TRBJ1-1; len: 14; abundance: once; d_gene: TRBD1; v_gene: TRBV19; CDR3nt: TGTGCCAGTAGTACCCGGACAGGGCTGGCTGAAGCTTTCTTT; CDR3aa: CASSTRTGLAEAFF
j_gene: TRBJ2-3; len: 16; abundance: NA; d_gene: NA; v_gene: TRBV6-4; CDR3nt: TGTGCCAGCAGTGACTCAGGCAGGGCACAAACAGATACGCAGTATTTT; CDR3aa: CASSDSGRAQTDTQYF
j_gene: TRBJ1-5; len: 15; abundance: few; d_gene: NA; v_gene: TRBV6-1; CDR3nt: TGTGCCAGCAGGGAATACACAGGGTACAATCAGCCCCAGCATTTT; CDR3aa: CASREYTGYNQPQHF
j_gene: TRBJ2-5; len: 15; abundance: NA; d_gene: TRBD2; v_gene: TRBV14; CDR3nt: TGTGCCAGCAGTCTGACTAGCGGGGGTTTAGAGACCCAGTACTTC; CDR3aa: CASSLTSGGLETQYF
j_gene: TRBJ1-2; len: 13; abundance: NA; d_gene: NA; v_gene: TRBV7-9; CDR3nt: TGTGCCAGCCGCAGGGAGGGGAGCTATGGCTACACCTTC; CDR3aa: CASRREGSYGYTF
j_gene: TRBJ2-1; len: 15; abundance: NA; d_gene: TRBD2; v_gene: TRBV9; CDR3nt: TGTGCCAGCAGCACTCGACTAGCGGGGGAACATGAGCAGTTCTTC; CDR3aa: CASSTRLAGEHEQFF
j_gene: TRBJ2-3; len: 15; abundance: NA; d_gene: NA; v_gene: TRBV13; CDR3nt: TGTGCCAGCAGCTTAGGCGAGCGGGCGACAGATACGCAGTATTTT; CDR3aa: CASSLGERATDTQYF
j_gene: TRBJ2-1; len: 11; abundance: NA; d_gene: TRBD1; v_gene: TRBV19; CDR3nt: TGTGCCAGCCACAGGGGGTATGAGCAGTTCTTC; CDR3aa: CASHRGYEQFF
j_gene: TRBJ1-5; len: 14; abundance: NA; d_gene: TRBD1; v_gene: TRBV2; CDR3nt: TGTGCCAGCACGCTGACAGGGGGTAATCAGCCCCAGCATTTT; CDR3aa: CASTLTGGNQPQHF
j_gene: TRBJ1-2; len: 16; abundance: NA; d_gene: TRBD1; v_gene: TRBV27; CDR3nt: TGTGCCAGCAGTTTTGGGACAGGGGTAATCCTTGGTGGCTACACCTTC; CDR3aa: CASSFGTGVILGGYTF
j_gene: TRBJ2-3; len: 14; abundance: NA; d_gene: NA; v_gene: TRBV7-9; CDR3nt: TGTGCCAGCAGCTTAGTCGCTAGCACAGATACGCAGTATTTT; CDR3aa: CASSLVASTDTQYF
j_gene: TRBJ2-1; len: 15; abundance: NA; d_gene: TRBD1; v_gene: TRBV7-7; CDR3nt: TGTGCTAGCAGCTTAAAGGGGGCAGACTACAATGAGCAGTTCTTC; CDR3aa: CASSLKGADYNEQFF
j_gene: TRBJ2-5; len: 15; abundance: NA; d_gene: TRBD2; v_gene: TRBV6-5; CDR3nt: TGTGCCATTTCCGGGACTAGCGGGGGGTCTGGAGCCCAGTACTTC; CDR3aa: CAISGTSGGSGAQYF
j_gene: TRBJ2-3; len: 14; abundance: NA; d_gene: TRBD1; v_gene: TRBV11-2; CDR3nt: TGTGCCAGCAGAGAAACAGGGGGCGGAGATACGCAGTATTTT; CDR3aa: CASRETGGGDTQYF
j_gene: TRBJ2-1; len: 12; abundance: NA; d_gene: NA; v_gene: TRBV7-2; CDR3nt: TGTGCCAGCAGCTTAGACTGGAATGAGCAGTTCTTC; CDR3aa: CASSLDWNEQFF
j_gene: TRBJ2-1; len: 15; abundance: NA; d_gene: NA; v_gene: TRBV29-1; CDR3nt: TGCAGCGTTGAAGATCCGAGGACAGTTTACAATGAGCAGTTCTTC; CDR3aa: CSVEDPRTVYNEQFF
j_gene: TRBJ2-5; len: 13; abundance: NA; d_gene: NA; v_gene: TRBV12-5; CDR3nt: TGTGCTAGTGCCTTGACAGCACAAGAGACCCAGTACTTC; CDR3aa: CASALTAQETQYF
j_gene: TRBJ1-6; len: 17; abundance: NA; d_gene: NA; v_gene: TRBV4-1; CDR3nt: TGCGCCAGCAGCCCCTGGGGGGGGGTAGAAGATAATTCACCCCTCCACTTT; CDR3aa: CASSPWGGVEDNSPLHF